This T cell receptor beta chain appears in the sequencing data of a study of a mutant IDH1 vaccine in newly diagnosed glioma. Study at large: Patients were pretreated with radiotherapy, temozolomide, or both, mostly both.

Remarks on this clone: The antigen is not known.

Time point specified: week 35, safety follow-up. Doses consisted of 300 ug of mutant IDH1 20-mer peptide each, paired with topical imiquimod. The assay was immunoSEQ multiplex PCR, and TCRdb's table has in-frame clones only and misses some. This table has some 48,000 clones, roughly 80% appearing once. The origin of this receptor is a man aged 35-49 years with glioma. This specimen consisted of PBMCs, obtained from a glioma patient whose treatment included an IDH1 peptide vaccine.

The CDR3 nucleotides are TGTGCCAGCAGTGAAGTCCAGCTTACTAATGAAAAACTGTTTTTT. Encoded protein: CASSEVQLTNEKLFF. V and J are TRBV6-1 and TRBJ1-4; D gene unclear. This CDR3 is built from 15 residues. Germline-derived CDR1 and CDR2 are MNHNS and SASEGT. V was cut by 1 base and J by 2 bases, with 8 bases left in between.